The 14 T cell receptor beta chains below all came from one sample that was sequenced in a study of prognosis after radiotherapy for stage I lung cancer. Using two-round multiplex PCR, the authors amplified TCR beta CDR3 from genomic DNA. The use of primers specific to each TRBV and TRBJ gene characterized first-round PCR. TCRdb passed the multiplex PCR reads through MiXCR, listing each CDR3 protein once. The data show about 12,000 distinct CDR3 sequences, with roughly 50% seen just once and 20% to 25% held by the top ten. The sample here was PBMCs, taken before or after stereotactic body radiation therapy (not recorded which). Source of these receptors: a donor aged 50 or older with non-small cell lung cancer.

About this clonotype: This likely came from a read error, as a far larger clone is one base away. The chain employs TRBV6-2 or TRBV6-3 and TRBJ2-1; D gene unclear. Trimming pared 2 bases from V and 9 bases from J, leaving 14 bases between. The CDR3 runs 14 residues. Germline CDR1 and CDR2: MNHEY and SVGEGT. The CDR3 region has the DNA TGTGCCAGCAGTTACACTTCGACGTTGAGTGAGCAGTTCTTC. This codes for CASSYTSTLSEQFF.

Of note for this clonotype: An end of the junction differs from the germline gene, which may be a read error. CDR3 sequence: CAGSPGLETDTQYF. The DNA of the CDR3 is TGTGCCGGCAGCCCGGGACTAGAAACAGATACGCAGTATTTT. The chain couples TRBV7-2 to TRBJ2-3; 8 bases map to TRBD2. Looked up from germline, CDR1 is SGHTA and CDR2 is FQGNSA. This CDR3 has 14 amino acids.

The J gene is TRBJ2-7, the V gene TRBV7-3, with no clear D. V lost 5 bases, J lost 0 bases, and 17 bases lay in between. The germline V gene encodes CDR1 SGHTA and CDR2 FQGTGA. The CDR3 is 16 amino acids. As DNA, the CDR3 is TGTGCCAGCAGCGAGGTGAGGCGTGGGTACTCCTACGAGCAGTACTTC. It translates to CASSEVRRGYSYEQYF.

This clonotype occurred many times. Given a much more abundant clone one base away, this may be a read error. The CDR3 loop is CASSSAPDRGRETQYF. The DNA of the CDR3 is TGTGCCAGCAGCTCTGCGCCGGACAGGGGGCGAGAGACCCAGTACTTC. The chain has TRBV7-6 and TRBJ2-5, with 11 bases lining up with TRBD1. The CDR3 sequence is 16 residues long. Losses at the gene ends were 4 bases for V and 4 bases for J; bases not matched to a gene: 8. Germline V gene data show CDR1 as SGHVS and CDR2 as FNYEAQ.

This clonotype was recorded once. The rearrangement uses TRBV5-1 and TRBJ2-2; perhaps TRBD1 as D (6 bases). V was trimmed by 4 bases and J by 4 bases, leaving 11 bases between them. There are 14 residues in the CDR3. CDR1 and CDR2 (germline): SGHRS, YFSETQ. The CDR3 bases are TGCGCCAGCAGCACCGGACAGACCACCGGGGAGCTGTTTTTT. Its translation: CASSTGQTTGELFF.

By frequency in the sample, this clonotype is medium-sized. The chain is built from TRBV6-1 and TRBJ1-2; weak D call: TRBD1 (5 bases). V lost 0 bases, J lost 4 bases, and 18 bases lay in between. Germline CDR1 is MNHNS and CDR2 is SASEGT. The CDR3 has 17 residues. The CDR3: CASSEALVGDRSYGYTF. CDR3 coding DNA: TGTGCCAGCAGTGAAGCGCTCGTTGGGGACCGTAGCTATGGCTACACCTTC.

This clonotype is medium-sized within its sample. Compared with germline, one end of the junction differs, possibly owing to a read error. The gene calls are TRBV27 and TRBJ2-7, with 9 bases fitting TRBD2. The CDR3 extends over 16 amino acids. Germline V CDR1 and CDR2: MNHEY, SMNVEV (reference sequence). The CDR3 bases are TGTGCCAGCAGCTTATTACAAGCGGGAGGAGTGGACGAGCAGTACTTC. It yields the protein CASSLLQAGGVDEQYF.

In this sample, this clonotype is medium-sized. CDR3 bases: TGCGCCAGCAGCCAAGATCCCGGTTACTACGAGCAGTACTTC. Its protein is CASSQDPGYYEQYF. The chain combines TRBV4-1 with TRBJ2-7, with D hard to call. The CDR3 runs 14 residues. V was trimmed by 0 bases and J by 3 bases, leaving 9 bases between them. Germline-derived CDR1 and CDR2 are MGHRA and YSYEKL.

This clonotype is medium-sized (0.01 to 0.1%). This chain uses TRBV6-1 with TRBJ1-4, with D possibly matching TRBD1 (5 bases). Trimming took 4 bases from V and 4 from J, leaving 13 bases between them. This CDR3 spans 15 amino acids. The germline V gene has CDR1 MNHNS and CDR2 SASEGT. CDR3 loop: CASSASGVNNEKLFF. CDR3 bases: TGTGCCAGCAGTGCCTCGGGGGTCAATAATGAAAAACTGTTTTTT.

A single count supports this clonotype. The CDR3 here is CASSLLGDPASPLHF. The DNA for the CDR3 is TGTGCCAGCAGTTTATTGGGGGACCCCGCTTCACCCCTCCACTTT. This chain links TRBV28 with TRBJ1-6; possible D gene TRBD1, 5 bases. V was cut by 1 base and J by 9 bases, with 13 bases left in between. Germline V gene lookup returns CDR1 MDHEN and CDR2 SYDVKM. The CDR3 length is 15 residues.

Within the sample, this clonotype is medium-sized (0.01 to 0.1%). CDR3 residues: CASSSYTGELFF. The CDR3 region has the DNA TGTGCCAGCAGCTCGTACACCGGGGAGCTGTTTTTT. The chain carries TRBV7-9 and TRBJ2-2; D remains unclear. The CDR3 consists of 12 residues. The germline gives CDR1 SEHNR, CDR2 FQNEAQ (reference sequence). The ends were cut back, 4 bases at V and 3 bases at J, with 3 bases in the middle. Supplemented by reference TRBV7-9 and TRBJ2-2, the full variable domain reads DTGVSQNPRHKITKRGQNVTFRCDPISEHNRLYWYRQTLGQGPEFLTYFQNEAQLEKSRLLSDRFSAERPKGSFSTLEIQRTEQGDSAMYLCASSSYTGELFFGEGSRLTVL.

V gene TRBV5-1 combines with J gene TRBJ2-3; 9 bases are shared with TRBD2. The CDR3 covers 16 residues. From germline, CDR1 is SGHRS and CDR2 YFSETQ. V lost 1 base to trimming and J lost 3 bases; unmatched junction nucleotides: 6. This CDR3 reads CASSLSGLAGTDTQYF. The CDR3 nucleotides read TGCGCCAGCAGCTTGTCGGGTCTAGCGGGAACAGATACGCAGTATTTT.

CDR3 region: CATRAGITEAFF. CDR3 nucleotides: TGTGCCACCCGGGCGGGGATCACTGAAGCTTTCTTT. The genes are TRBV19 and TRBJ1-1; D ambiguous. CDR3 size: 12 residues. Per the germline V gene, CDR1 is LNHDA and CDR2 is SQIVND (reference sequence). Trimming pared 10 bases from V and 4 bases from J, leaving 13 bases between. Supplemented by reference TRBV19 and TRBJ1-1, the full variable domain reads DGGITQSPKYLFRKEGQNVTLSCEQNLNHDAMYWYRQDPGQGLRLIYYSQIVNDFQKGDIAEGYSVSREKKESFPLTVTSAQKNPTAFYLCATRAGITEAFFGQGTRLTVV.

This clonotype was detected a few times. The J gene is TRBJ2-1, the V gene TRBV7-3; the match to TRBD2 covers 10 bases. V dropped 5 bases and J dropped 6; count of bases not matched to a gene: 4. The length of the CDR3 is 14 residues. From germline, CDR1 is SGHTA and CDR2 FQGTGA. The CDR3 loop reads CASSELAGANEQFF. The CDR3, as DNA: TGTGCCAGCAGCGAGCTAGCGGGGGCCAATGAGCAGTTCTTC.